This entry lists 29 T cell receptor beta chains sequenced from one sample in a study of tumor-infiltrating lymphocytes in localized non-small cell lung cancer. Sequenced by immunoSEQ multiplex PCR; TCRdb stores in-frame clones only, minus some. In the table there are more than 9,500 clones, 70% to 85% of which are singletons. The material sequenced was uninvolved lung tissue not adjacent to the tumor. The receptors originated from a human donor with non-small cell lung cancer.

The chain uses TRBV10-3 and TRBJ2-7; D gene uncertain. Germline V lookup: CDR1 ENHRY, CDR2 SYGVKD. This CDR3 is 13 amino acids long. Trimming left V 5 bases short and J 4 bases short, with 12 bases between. CDR3 in amino acids: CAISYTDQYEQYF. As DNA, the CDR3 is TGTGCCATCAGTTACACGGACCAATACGAGCAGTACTTC.

The rearrangement links TRBV11-2 to TRBJ2-3; D ambiguous. This CDR3 has 18 residues. With 0 bases removed from V and 0 bases from J, the gap between germline ends came to 16 bases. The germline CDR1 and CDR2 sequences are SGHAT and FQNNGV. The CDR3: CASSLDPRRRTSTDTQYF. For the CDR3, the DNA is TGTGCCAGCAGCTTAGATCCGAGAAGGAGAACTAGCACAGATACGCAGTATTTT.

In DNA form, the CDR3 reads TGCGCCAGCTCCCGACAGGGGATAAACACCGGGGAGCTGTTTTTT. Translated, it gives CASSRQGINTGELFF. The chain recombines TRBV5-1 with TRBJ2-2; the match to TRBD1 covers 8 bases. There are 15 residues in the CDR3. Unmatched junction bases numbered 7, after V lost 7 bases and J lost 2 bases. CDR1 SGHRS and CDR2 YFSETQ come from the germline V gene.

This rearrangement joins TRBV5-1 to TRBJ2-2; TRBD2 matches 8 bases. The V segment lost 3 bases and the J segment 2 bases; nucleotides outside the gene matches: 9. Germline loops: CDR1 SGHRS, CDR2 YFSETQ. The CDR3 runs 17 residues. The CDR3 protein is CASSSAGTRGNTGELFF. CDR3 sequence (DNA): TGCGCCAGCAGCTCCGCCGGGACTAGGGGAAACACCGGGGAGCTGTTTTTT.

The V and J genes are TRBV19 and TRBJ2-7; 8 bases agree with TRBD2. Germline lookup yields CDR1 LNHDA and CDR2 SQIVND (reference sequence). J lost 6 bases, V lost 10 bases, and 17 bases had no gene match. This CDR3 region has 15 residues. For the CDR3, the DNA is TGTGCCACCACCCGAACTAGCGGACTCTCAGGCGAGCAGTACTTC. Amino acids: CATTRTSGLSGEQYF. Variable domain in full (rest from reference TRBV19 and TRBJ2-7): DGGITQSPKYLFRKEGQNVTLSCEQNLNHDAMYWYRQDPGQGLRLIYYSQIVNDFQKGDIAEGYSVSREKKESFPLTVTSAQKNPTAFYLCATTRTSGLSGEQYFGPGTRLTVT.

The chain is built from TRBV5-4 and TRBJ1-2, with TRBD1 matching 9 bases. Germline loops: CDR1 SGHNT, CDR2 YYREEE (reference sequence). After removal of 0 bases from V and 4 bases from J, the junction contained 13 bases not matched to a gene. The CDR3 spans 18 residues. CDR3 DNA: TGTGCCAGCAGCTTGGGGGGAATCTACAGGGGGCCGAGCTATGGCTACACCTTC. The encoded protein is CASSLGGIYRGPSYGYTF.

This clone is labeled medium-sized. Other DNA sequences in this sample translate to the same CDR3. This chain links TRBV9 with TRBJ2-1, with D unclear. The length of the CDR3 is 15 residues. Looked up from germline, CDR1 is SGDLS and CDR2 is YYNGEE. The V end lost 1 base, the J end lost 0 bases, and 8 bases lay between the germline ends. The CDR3 protein is CASSVKVSSYNEQFF. The CDR3 DNA reads as TGTGCCAGCAGCGTAAAAGTTAGCTCCTACAATGAGCAGTTCTTC. The entire variable domain, with the rest obtained from reference TRBV9 and TRBJ2-1, is as follows: DSGVTQTPKHLITATGQRVTLRCSPRSGDLSVYWYQQSLDQGLQFLIQYYNGEERAKGNILERFSAQQFPDLHSELNLSSLELGDSALYFCASSVKVSSYNEQFFGPGTRLTVL.

The rearrangement joins TRBV30 to TRBJ2-3, with TRBD1 identical over 8 bases. This CDR3 has 14 residues. Germline V lookup: CDR1 GTSNPN, CDR2 SVGIG (reference sequence). Trimming cost V 3 bases and J 4 bases; bases outside gene matches: 6. The CDR3 sequence is CAWSGQGRADTQYF. The CDR3 DNA follows: TGTGCCTGGAGCGGACAGGGACGGGCAGATACGCAGTATTTT.

This chain uses TRBV7-8 with TRBJ2-1; D is undetermined. CDR1 is SGHVS and CDR2 is FQNEAQ in the germline V gene. The V end was cut by 7 bases, the J end by 3 bases, with 13 bases between. CDR3 length: 14 amino acids. DNA for the CDR3: TGTGCCAGCATCTATGACCGGCGCTACAATGAGCAGTTCTTC. This codes for CASIYDRRYNEQFF. Drawing the rest from reference TRBV7-8 and TRBJ2-1, the complete variable domain is GAGVSQSPRYKVAKRGQDVALRCDPISGHVSLFWYQQALGQGPEFLTYFQNEAQLDKSGLPSDRFFAERPEGSVSTLKIQRTQQEDSAVYLCASIYDRRYNEQFFGPGTRLTVL.

V usage is TRBV2 and J usage is TRBJ2-7, with unresolved D. The V and J ends lost 4 bases and 5 bases respectively, with 12 bases between them. This CDR3 spans 13 amino acids. The germline V gene has CDR1 SNHLY and CDR2 FYNNEI. The CDR3 loop reads CASSVHYADEQYF. The DNA for the CDR3 is TGTGCCAGCAGTGTTCACTATGCGGACGAGCAGTACTTC.

This clone was seen a single time. The V call is TRBV25-1, the J call TRBJ1-2; D is undetermined. The V gene's germline CDR1 is MGHDK and CDR2 SYGVNS. This CDR3 has 15 amino acids. V was trimmed by 4 bases and J by 0 bases, leaving 12 bases between them. CDR3 sequence (DNA): TGTGCCAGCAGTGGTAGACTGGCGGCTAACTATGGCTACACCTTC. Encoded protein: CASSGRLAANYGYTF.

This chain connects TRBV25-1 to TRBJ1-2; 7 nucleotides match TRBD1. This CDR3 has 15 residues. Trimming at V came to 3 bases and at J to 1 base, leaving 5 bases not matched to a gene. Germline V gene sequence: CDR1 MGHDK, CDR2 SYGVNS. The CDR3 region is CASSDEGASNYGYTF. CDR3 nucleotides: TGTGCCAGCAGTGACGAGGGGGCGAGTAACTATGGCTACACCTTC.

The rearrangement uses TRBV9 and TRBJ2-3, with TRBD2 matching 14 bases. The CDR3 length is 19 residues. Germline CDR1 reads SGDLS; CDR2 reads YYNGEE. V shed 0 bases, J shed 0 bases, and the junction held 6 bases outside the gene matches. The CDR3: CASSVGVGTSGGSTDTQYF. CDR3 DNA sequence: TGTGCCAGCAGCGTAGGAGTAGGGACTAGCGGGGGAAGCACAGATACGCAGTATTTT.

V and J are TRBV7-2 and TRBJ2-5, with 15 bases identical to TRBD2. Trimming removed 4 bases from V and 1 base from J; junction bases left unmatched: 10. Per germline, CDR1 SGHTA and CDR2 FQGNSA. The CDR3 spans 19 residues. CDR3 in DNA: TGTGCCAGCAGCTCTGGAGGGACTAGCGGGGGGACAATCCAAGAGACCCAGTACTTC. Protein: CASSSGGTSGGTIQETQYF.

V is TRBV18 and J is TRBJ1-6; TRBD1 aligns across 10 bases. V dropped 6 bases and J dropped 10; count of bases not matched to a gene: 6. CDR3 length equals 14 residues. Per germline, CDR1 KGHSH and CDR2 LQKENI. The CDR3 bases are TGTGCCAGCTCCCAGGACAGGGGGGGATCACCCCTCCACTTT. Translating gives CASSQDRGGSPLHF.

The V call is TRBV6-6, the J call TRBJ1-2; D is possibly TRBD1 (6 bases). The V end was cut by 6 bases, the J end by 7 bases, with 18 bases between. CDR1 and CDR2 (germline): MNHNY, SVGAGI (reference sequence). The CDR3 is 14 residues long. The CDR3 DNA follows: TGTGCCAGCAGCTTTCCGGGGGCGAGTCGTGGCTACACCTTC. Encoded protein: CASSFPGASRGYTF.

The rearrangement uses TRBV2 and TRBJ1-2; 7 bases are a match to TRBD1. CDR1 is SNHLY, CDR2 FYNNEI, per germline. The V and J ends lost 0 bases and 4 bases, in that order; junction bases with no gene match: 11. The length of the CDR3 is 17 residues. The CDR3 sequence: CASSEALTGWGFYGYTF. The CDR3 nucleotides read TGTGCCAGCAGTGAAGCTCTGACAGGGTGGGGGTTCTATGGCTACACCTTC.

This chain uses TRBV19 with TRBJ1-2, with D unclear. This CDR3 is built from 15 residues. Germline CDR1 reads LNHDA; CDR2 reads SQIVND (reference sequence). Trimming cost V 5 bases and J 0 bases, with 13 bases left between them. CDR3 DNA: TGTGCCAGTAGTCCGGTTCAGTGGACTAACTATGGCTACACCTTC. Amino acid sequence: CASSPVQWTNYGYTF.

The gene calls are TRBV7-2 and TRBJ1-5; 11 bases align to TRBD1. This CDR3 has 14 amino acids. Germline V CDR1 and CDR2: SGHTA, FQGNSA. V dropped 5 bases and J dropped 6; count of bases not matched to a gene: 3. CDR3 nucleotide sequence: TGTGCCAGCAGCCGTGGGACAGGGGGTCAGCCCCAGCATTTT. This codes for CASSRGTGGQPQHF.

The V call is TRBV30, the J call TRBJ1-4; D possibly corresponds to TRBD1 (6 bases). The V end lost 5 bases, the J end lost 7 bases, and 11 bases lay between the germline ends. Germline CDR1 GTSNPN, CDR2 SVGIG (reference sequence). The CDR3 spans 12 residues. The CDR3 DNA is TGTGCCTGGGGTACAGGGTTTGAAAAACTGTTTTTT. Translated, it gives CAWGTGFEKLFF.

This clone was seen a single time. The J gene is TRBJ1-5, the V gene TRBV10-2; 11 bases match TRBD1. V shed 6 bases and J 7 bases; nucleotides not matched to a gene: 11. CDR3 length equals 16 residues. Germline CDR1 is WSHSY and CDR2 is SAAADI. In DNA form, the CDR3 reads TGCGCCAGCAGCGGGACAGGACAGGGGGCGTTGCAGCCCCAGCATTTT. As protein: CASSGTGQGALQPQHF.

The genes are TRBV5-5 and TRBJ2-7, with a tentative D call TRBD1 (5 bases). Germline V gene data show CDR1 as SGHKS and CDR2 as YYEKEE (reference sequence). CDR3 length equals 14 residues. The V gene lost 0 bases and the J gene lost 2 bases, with 9 bases spanning the gap. The CDR3: CASSLDRITYEQYF. CDR3 DNA: TGTGCCAGCAGCTTGGACAGGATCACCTACGAGCAGTACTTC.

Concerning this clone itself: One junction end disagrees with the germline gene, perhaps due to a read error. The chain links TRBV29-1 to TRBJ2-1; perhaps TRBD1 as D (5 bases). The CDR3 spans 11 residues. From germline, CDR1 is SQVTM and CDR2 ANQGSEA. The CDR3 region has the DNA TGCAGCGTTGAAGATCGGCACCCCAGGGTCTTC. Protein: CSVEDRHPRVF.

This clone was found a few times. The chain's CDR3 is CASSQSLPLSGNTIYF. The CDR3 region has the DNA TGCGCCAGCAGTCAATCTCTTCCCCTCTCTGGAAACACCATATATTTT. The chain employs TRBV23-1 and TRBJ1-3; D not resolved. TRBV23-1 is an open reading frame whose function is uncertain. The CDR3 consists of 16 residues. V lost 0 bases and J lost 0, with 9 bases in between.

The chain carries TRBV5-1 and TRBJ2-1; D possibly corresponds to TRBD2 (6 bases). The CDR3 has 16 residues. Trimming removed 0 bases at V and 6 bases at J, with 16 bases between. Germline V gene sequence: CDR1 SGHRS, CDR2 YFSETQ. Here the CDR3 DNA reads TGCGCCAGCAGCTTGGATTCGTTGCAGGGAGGCAATGAGCAGTTCTTC. It is translated as CASSLDSLQGGNEQFF.

The chain has TRBV9 and TRBJ2-7; 12 bases fit TRBD2. The V gene's germline CDR1 is SGDLS and CDR2 YYNGEE. V was pared by 4 bases and J by 6 bases, with 8 bases of the junction left unmatched. The length of the CDR3 is 15 residues. The CDR3 spells CASSPPGTSGREQYF. The CDR3, as DNA: TGTGCCAGCAGCCCGCCCGGGACTAGCGGGCGCGAGCAGTACTTC.

V is TRBV5-5 and J is TRBJ1-2; 7 bases line up with TRBD1. This CDR3 has 15 amino acids. The V gene end was trimmed by 0 bases and the J gene end by 3 bases; junction bases not matched to a gene: 5. Germline V gene lookup returns CDR1 SGHKS and CDR2 YYEKEE (reference sequence). CDR3 DNA: TGTGCCAGCAGCTTGGCTTTCGGACAGGACTATGGCTACACCTTC. This sequence encodes CASSLAFGQDYGYTF.

The V gene is TRBV4-2, the J gene TRBJ1-2, with D tentatively TRBD1 (6 bases). Germline loops: CDR1 LGHNA, CDR2 YNFKEQ. Trimming shortened V by 0 bases and J by 4 bases, and 9 bases separated the two germline ends. The length of the CDR3 is 14 residues. CDR3 sequence reads: CASSQDGQPYGYTF. CDR3 nucleotide sequence: TGTGCCAGCAGCCAAGATGGACAGCCCTATGGCTACACCTTC.

The chain carries TRBV2 and TRBJ2-7; D possibly matches TRBD1 or TRBD2 (5 bases each). The CDR3 is 12 amino acids. Germline V lookup: CDR1 SNHLY, CDR2 FYNNEI. Trimming left V 6 bases short and J 8 bases short, with 14 bases between. CDR3 sequence (DNA): TGTGCCAGCAGGTCGACAGAGGGAAAGCAGTACTTC. It specifies CASRSTEGKQYF.